This record covers a single TCR beta chain. Antigen specificity is unknown. Trimming stripped 3 bases from V and 8 bases from J, with 7 bases between. Germline loops: CDR1 SQVTM, CDR2 ANQGSEA. The CDR3 loop spans 10 amino acids. The data belong to a study of CD8+ T cells in alopecia areata. In each case, RNA was isolated and then reverse transcribed into cDNA as the sequencing template. Clones were read by immunoSEQ multiplex PCR, and TCRdb kept only the in-frame ones, dropping some. The sample records more than 90,000 clones, about 61% being singletons. The study, taken as a whole, reports: The study found higher clonality in lesional than normal scalp, especially in alopecia totalis/universalis. Resident alphabeta T-cell populations of normal skin are likewise subject to sequencing in scalp samples. In patients, TCRs were shared less clearly than in mice, and HLA may possibly be involved.

Sequenced: CD4+ T cells sorted from blood. V usage is TRBV29-1 and J usage is TRBJ1-2; D might be TRBD1 (5 bases). This TCR derives from a human donor in good health. CDR3 protein: CSVDRVGYTF. The CDR3 DNA reads as TGCAGCGTTGACAGGGTCGGCTACACCTTC.